The subject of this entry is one T cell receptor beta chain. V was shortened by 1 base and J by 1 base, with 8 bases between the two germline ends. CDR3 length: 14 amino acids. CDR1 is SQVTM, CDR2 ANQGSEA, per germline. The record originates from a study of response to subunit inactivated influenza vaccine. TCRdb reprocessed the RT-PCR reads via MiXCR and lists one record per CDR3 protein. The repertoire holds around 580,000 distinct CDR3 sequences, with around 11% as singletons. The material was PBMCs from blood, obtained on the day of vaccination. The chain combines TRBV29-1 with TRBJ2-1; D is perhaps TRBD2 (6 bases). The TCR sequence derives from a man aged 45-65 years who received an inactivated influenza vaccine. The CDR3 nucleotides are TGCAGCGTTGAAGGGGGGGATTCCTACAATGAGCAGTTCTTC. Its protein product is CSVEGGDSYNEQFF.